Listed here are 7 T cell receptor beta chains from one sample, sequenced in a study of blood T cell repertoires in COVID-19 (dated by TCRdb to the early 2020s). The method behind the library was the immunoSEQ multiplex PCR assay. TCRdb holds this immuneACCESS table with in-frame rearrangements only. Some clones are missing; in checked studies, unresolved V genes explain under half, and the rest has no known cause. The table for this sample lists roughly 91,000 clones; approximately 82% of them were counted only once. The ten largest clones represent 1.2% of the sample. The specimen sequenced was peripheral blood. The receptors originated from an elderly woman with acute or convalescent COVID-19.

This sequence joins TRBV7-9 and TRBJ1-5; no clear D gene. Germline V gene data show CDR1 as SEHNR and CDR2 as FQNEAQ (reference sequence). The CDR3 is 14 amino acids. V lost 5 bases to trimming and J lost 2 bases, with 10 bases between them. This chain's CDR3 is CASSRGEGNQPQHF. As DNA, the CDR3 is TGTGCCAGCAGCCGGGGTGAGGGCAATCAGCCCCAGCATTTT.

CDR3 region: CASRGGQNRNYGYTF. DNA for the CDR3: TGTGCCAGCAGGGGTGGACAGAACCGAAACTATGGCTACACCTTC. The rearrangement uses TRBV2 and TRBJ1-2; weak D call: TRBD1 (6 bases). This CDR3 comprises 15 residues. Germline loops: CDR1 SNHLY, CDR2 FYNNEI. The ends were cut back, 6 bases at V and 2 bases at J, with 16 bases in the middle.

V usage is TRBV6-5 and J usage is TRBJ1-2, with 10 bases that match TRBD1. Germline trimming cut 5 bases from V and 8 bases from J; bases unmatched to any gene: 11. The length of the CDR3 is 15 residues. Germline V gives CDR1 MNHEY, CDR2 SVGAGI. This chain's CDR3 is CASSLSKDRGKGYTF. CDR3 nucleotide sequence: TGTGCCAGCAGTCTCTCCAAGGACAGGGGGAAGGGCTACACCTTC.

The chain links TRBV12-5 to TRBJ2-5, with 11 bases matching TRBD1. Germline assignment: CDR1 LGHNT and CDR2 FRNRAP. This CDR3 is 17 amino acids long. The ends lost 3 bases at V and 3 bases at J; junction bases unmatched: 9. The CDR3: CASGLYRGTGGEETQYF. As DNA, the CDR3 is TGTGCTAGTGGTTTATACCGAGGGACAGGGGGGGAAGAGACCCAGTACTTC.

The chain is built from TRBV19 and TRBJ2-1; 9 bases are shared with TRBD2. CDR3 size: 13 residues. Looked up from germline, CDR1 is LNHDA and CDR2 is SQIVND (reference sequence). V lost 4 bases, J lost 10 bases, and 5 bases stayed unmatched. The CDR3 DNA is TGTGCCAGTAGTAAGCTGGCGGGAGGGGAGCAGTTCTTC. It is translated as CASSKLAGGEQFF.

The chain carries TRBV4-1 and TRBJ2-7; 10 positions match TRBD1. Germline V lookup: CDR1 MGHRA, CDR2 YSYEKL. This CDR3 has 17 amino acids. The J segment lost 5 bases and the V segment lost 4 bases, leaving 14 bases of the junction unmatched. DNA for the CDR3: TGCGCCAGCAGCCCCCAGGTGACAGGGGGCACCCATCACGAGCAGTACTTC. It translates to CASSPQVTGGTHHEQYF.

V usage is TRBV21-1 and J usage is TRBJ2-2; the D call of TRBD1 is as the table states it, not checked on the DNA. TRBV21-1 represents a pseudogene. The CDR3 contains 14 residues. The CDR3: CASSVQGRPGELFF. CDR3 in DNA: TGTGCCAGCAGCGTGCAGGGGCGCCCCGGGGAGCTGTTTTTT.